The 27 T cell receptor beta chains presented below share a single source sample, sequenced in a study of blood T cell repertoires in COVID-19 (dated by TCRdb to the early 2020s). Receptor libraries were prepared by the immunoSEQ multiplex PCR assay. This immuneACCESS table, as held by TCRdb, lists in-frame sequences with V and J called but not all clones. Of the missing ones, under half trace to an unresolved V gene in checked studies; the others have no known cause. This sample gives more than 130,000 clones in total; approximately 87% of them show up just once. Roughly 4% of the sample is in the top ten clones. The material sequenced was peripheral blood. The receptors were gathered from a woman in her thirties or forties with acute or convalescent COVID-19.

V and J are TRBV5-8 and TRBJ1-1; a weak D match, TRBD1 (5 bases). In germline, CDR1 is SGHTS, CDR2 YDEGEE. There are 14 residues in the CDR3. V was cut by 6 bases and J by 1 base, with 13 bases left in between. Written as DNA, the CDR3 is TGTGCCAGCACCCTGGGAGGGGCGAACACTGAAGCTTTCTTT. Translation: CASTLGGANTEAFF.

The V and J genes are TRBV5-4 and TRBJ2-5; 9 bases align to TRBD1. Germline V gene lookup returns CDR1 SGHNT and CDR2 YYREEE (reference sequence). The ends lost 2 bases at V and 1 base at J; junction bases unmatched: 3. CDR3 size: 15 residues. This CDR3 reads CASSFDRGAQETQYF. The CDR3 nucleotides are TGTGCCAGCAGCTTCGACAGGGGGGCCCAAGAGACCCAGTACTTC.

In nucleotides, the CDR3 is TGTGCCAGCAGCTTAGGTCCTAGCGGGACCTACGAGCAGTACTTC. This codes for CASSLGPSGTYEQYF. The chain recombines TRBV7-2 with TRBJ2-7; 9 nucleotides line up with TRBD2. Per the germline V gene, CDR1 is SGHTA and CDR2 is FQGNSA. The length of the CDR3 is 15 residues. V trimming: 1 base; J trimming: 2 bases; junction bases outside the gene matches: 3.

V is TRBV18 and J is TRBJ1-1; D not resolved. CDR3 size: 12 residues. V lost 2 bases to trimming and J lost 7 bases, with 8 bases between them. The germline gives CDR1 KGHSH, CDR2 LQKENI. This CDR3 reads CASSPKRDEAFF. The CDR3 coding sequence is TGTGCCAGCTCACCAAAACGGGATGAAGCTTTCTTT.

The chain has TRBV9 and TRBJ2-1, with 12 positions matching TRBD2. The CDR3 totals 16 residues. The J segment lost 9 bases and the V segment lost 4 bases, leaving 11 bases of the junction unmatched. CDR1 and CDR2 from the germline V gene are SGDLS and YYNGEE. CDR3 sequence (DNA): TGTGCCAGCAGCCCTAGACTAGCGGGAGTTGGGCGTGAGCAGTTCTTC. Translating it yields CASSPRLAGVGREQFF.

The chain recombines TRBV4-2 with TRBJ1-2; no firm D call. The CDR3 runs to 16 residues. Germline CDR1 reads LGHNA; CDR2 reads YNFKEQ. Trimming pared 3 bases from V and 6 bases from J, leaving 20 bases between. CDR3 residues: CASSHVIIGGRDGYTF. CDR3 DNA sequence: TGTGCCAGCAGCCATGTTATTATCGGAGGGAGGGATGGCTACACCTTC.

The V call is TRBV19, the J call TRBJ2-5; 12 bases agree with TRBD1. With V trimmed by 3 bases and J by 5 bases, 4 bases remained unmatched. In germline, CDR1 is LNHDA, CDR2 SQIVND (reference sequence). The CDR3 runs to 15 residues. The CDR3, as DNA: TGTGCCAGTAGTATCGGGACAGGGGGCAGGGAGACCCAGTACTTC. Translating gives CASSIGTGGRETQYF.

As DNA, the CDR3 is TGCGCCAGCCACGGGGGGGGGCATGGGAGATGGGAAAAACTGTTTTTT. This gives the protein CASHGGGHGRWEKLFF. The rearrangement uses TRBV10-1 and TRBJ1-4, with D tentatively TRBD1 (6 bases). Deletions cut 8 bases from V and 8 bases from J, with 24 bases between. This CDR3 has 16 amino acids. Germline CDR1 is WNHNN and CDR2 is SYGVQD (reference sequence).

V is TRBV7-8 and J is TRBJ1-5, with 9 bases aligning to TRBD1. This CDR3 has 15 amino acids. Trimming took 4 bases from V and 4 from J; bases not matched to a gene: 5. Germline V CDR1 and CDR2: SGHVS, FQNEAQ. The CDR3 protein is CASSSGTGWNQPQHF. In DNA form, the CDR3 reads TGTGCCAGCAGCTCTGGGACAGGGTGGAATCAGCCCCAGCATTTT.

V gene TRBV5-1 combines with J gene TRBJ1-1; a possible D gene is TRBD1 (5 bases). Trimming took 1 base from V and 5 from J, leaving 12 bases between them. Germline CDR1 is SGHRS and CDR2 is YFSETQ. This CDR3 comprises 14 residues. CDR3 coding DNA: TGCGCCAGCAGCTTGCAGACCAAGGGGACTGAAGCTTTCTTT. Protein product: CASSLQTKGTEAFF.

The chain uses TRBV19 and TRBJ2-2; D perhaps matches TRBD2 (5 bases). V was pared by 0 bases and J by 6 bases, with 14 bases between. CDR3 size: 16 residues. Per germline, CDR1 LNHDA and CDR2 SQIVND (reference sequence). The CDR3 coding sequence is TGTGCCAGTAGTATAGAACCTCCTAGCCGCCCCGGGGAGCTGTTTTTT. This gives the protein CASSIEPPSRPGELFF.

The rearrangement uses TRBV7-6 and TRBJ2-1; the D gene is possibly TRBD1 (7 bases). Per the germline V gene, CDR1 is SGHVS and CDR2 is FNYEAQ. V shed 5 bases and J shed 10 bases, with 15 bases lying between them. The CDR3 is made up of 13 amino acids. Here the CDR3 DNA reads TGTGCCAGCAGCCGGGAGAGGGGGCGCGAGCAGTTCTTC. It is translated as CASSRERGREQFF.

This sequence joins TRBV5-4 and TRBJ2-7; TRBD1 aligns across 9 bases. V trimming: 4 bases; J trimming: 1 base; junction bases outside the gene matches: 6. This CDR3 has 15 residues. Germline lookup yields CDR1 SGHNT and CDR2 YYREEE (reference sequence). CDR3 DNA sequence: TGTGCCAGCAGCGCCGGACAGGGGTATTCCTACGAGCAGTACTTC. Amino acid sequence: CASSAGQGYSYEQYF.

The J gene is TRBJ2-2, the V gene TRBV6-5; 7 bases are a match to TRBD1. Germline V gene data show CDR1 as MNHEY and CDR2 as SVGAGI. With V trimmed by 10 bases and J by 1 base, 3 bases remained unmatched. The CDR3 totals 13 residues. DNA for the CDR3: TGTGCCATCCGACAGGGGAACACCGGGGAGCTGTTTTTT. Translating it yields CAIRQGNTGELFF.

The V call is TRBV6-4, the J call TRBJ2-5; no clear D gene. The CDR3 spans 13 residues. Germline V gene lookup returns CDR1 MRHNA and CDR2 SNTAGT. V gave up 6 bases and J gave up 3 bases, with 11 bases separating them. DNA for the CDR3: TGTGCCAGCAGCGAGAATGAGAAAGAGACCCAGTACTTC. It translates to CASSENEKETQYF.

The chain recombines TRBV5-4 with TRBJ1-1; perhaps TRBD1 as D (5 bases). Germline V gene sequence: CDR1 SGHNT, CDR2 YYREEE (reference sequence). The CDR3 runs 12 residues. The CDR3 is CSSRAPGTEAFF. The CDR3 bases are TGTTCTTCCCGGGCCCCAGGGACTGAAGCTTTCTTT.

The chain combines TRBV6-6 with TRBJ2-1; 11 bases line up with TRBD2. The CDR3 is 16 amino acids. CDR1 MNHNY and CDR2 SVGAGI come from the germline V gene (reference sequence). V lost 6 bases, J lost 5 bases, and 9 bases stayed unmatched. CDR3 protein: CASRSRLAGSHNEQFF. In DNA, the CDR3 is TGTGCCAGCAGGTCCCGACTAGCGGGATCCCACAATGAGCAGTTCTTC.

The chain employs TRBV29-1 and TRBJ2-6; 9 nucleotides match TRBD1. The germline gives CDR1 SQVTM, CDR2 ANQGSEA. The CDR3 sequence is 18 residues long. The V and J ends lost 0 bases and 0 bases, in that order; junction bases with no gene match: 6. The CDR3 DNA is TGCAGCGTTGAAGACCCCCGGGACAGGGACTCTGGGGCCAACGTCCTGACTTTC. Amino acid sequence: CSVEDPRDRDSGANVLTF.

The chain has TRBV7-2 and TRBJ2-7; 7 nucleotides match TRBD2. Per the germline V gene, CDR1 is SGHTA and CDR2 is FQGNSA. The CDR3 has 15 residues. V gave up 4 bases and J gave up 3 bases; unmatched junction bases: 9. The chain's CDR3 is CASSSQGAGVYEQYF. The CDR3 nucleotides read TGTGCCAGCAGCTCCCAGGGCGCGGGAGTCTACGAGCAGTACTTC.

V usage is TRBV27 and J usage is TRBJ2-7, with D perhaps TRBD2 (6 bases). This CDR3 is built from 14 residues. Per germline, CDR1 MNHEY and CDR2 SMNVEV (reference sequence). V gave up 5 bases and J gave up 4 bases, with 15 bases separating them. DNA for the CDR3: TGTGCCAGCAGTCCCCGCGTTGGAGGGTACGAGCAGTACTTC. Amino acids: CASSPRVGGYEQYF.

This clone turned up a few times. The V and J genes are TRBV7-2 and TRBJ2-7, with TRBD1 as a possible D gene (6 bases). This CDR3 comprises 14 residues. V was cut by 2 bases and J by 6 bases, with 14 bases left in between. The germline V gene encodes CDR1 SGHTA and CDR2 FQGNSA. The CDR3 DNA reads TGTGCCAGCAGCTTACGTGGCAGGGGCCGCGAGCAGTACTTC. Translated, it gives CASSLRGRGREQYF.

The CDR3 bases are TGTGCCAGCAGCTTAGCCCTAACACTAGCGGGGACAGATACGCAGTATTTT. It yields the protein CASSLALTLAGTDTQYF. This chain links TRBV7-9 with TRBJ2-3, with 10 bases that match TRBD2. CDR3 length: 17 amino acids. With V trimmed by 0 bases and J by 3 bases, 6 bases remained unmatched. CDR1 and CDR2 from the germline V gene are SEHNR and FQNEAQ (reference sequence).

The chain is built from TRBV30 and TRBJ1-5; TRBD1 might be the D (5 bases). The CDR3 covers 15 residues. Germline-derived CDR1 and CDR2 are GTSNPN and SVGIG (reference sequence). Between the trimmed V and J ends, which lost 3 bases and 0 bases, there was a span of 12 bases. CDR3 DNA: TGTGCCTGGAGCGACCGACAGTCTAGCAATCAGCCCCAGCATTTT. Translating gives CAWSDRQSSNQPQHF. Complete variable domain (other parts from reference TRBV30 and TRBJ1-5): SQTIHQWPATLVQPVGSPLSLECTVEGTSNPNLYWYRQAAGRGLQLLFYSVGIGQISSEVPQNLSASRPQDRQFILSSKKLLLSDSGFYLCAWSDRQSSNQPQHFGDGTRLSIL.

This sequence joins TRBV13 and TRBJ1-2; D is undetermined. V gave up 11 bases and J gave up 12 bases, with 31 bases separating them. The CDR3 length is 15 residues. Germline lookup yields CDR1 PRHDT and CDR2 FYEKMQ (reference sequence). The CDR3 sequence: CACSRENLHSSGNTF. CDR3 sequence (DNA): TGTGCCTGTAGCCGGGAGAACCTGCACTCGTCCGGCAACACCTTC.

The CDR3 loop reads CASREPDRLNTEAFF. CDR3 DNA: TGTGCCAGCAGGGAACCCGACAGACTGAACACTGAAGCTTTCTTT. The chain is built from TRBV6-6 and TRBJ1-1, with a weak D call TRBD1 (5 bases). CDR3 length: 15 residues. The germline gives CDR1 MNHNY, CDR2 SVGAGI (reference sequence). Trimming removed 6 bases at V and 0 bases at J, with 14 bases between.

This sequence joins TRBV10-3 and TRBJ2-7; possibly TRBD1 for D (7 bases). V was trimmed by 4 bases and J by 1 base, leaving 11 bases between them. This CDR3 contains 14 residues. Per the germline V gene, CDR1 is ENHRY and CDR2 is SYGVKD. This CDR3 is CAISGQGGSYEQYF. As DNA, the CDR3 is TGTGCCATCAGTGGACAGGGAGGTTCCTACGAGCAGTACTTC.

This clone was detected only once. Written as DNA, the CDR3 is TGTGCCAGCAGCGACCGGGAACTAGTAGCAGATACGCAGTATTTT. This gives the protein CASSDRELVADTQYF. V usage is TRBV5-8 and J usage is TRBJ2-3, with D perhaps TRBD2 (5 bases). Per germline, CDR1 SGHTS and CDR2 YDEGEE. This CDR3 has 15 residues. The V gene lost 4 bases and the J gene lost 4 bases, with 16 bases spanning the gap. Full variable domain (missing parts from reference TRBV5-8 and TRBJ2-3): EAGVTQSPTHLIKTRGQQATLRCSPISGHTSVYWYQQALGLGLQFLLWYDEGEERNRGNFPPRFSGRQFPNYSSELNVNALELEDSALYLCASSDRELVADTQYFGPGTRLTVL.